This record looks at one TCR beta chain sequence and its context. Its antigen is unknown. This specimen belongs to a study of T cell responses to AZD1222 COVID-19 vaccine. Overall study findings and caveats: Donors, mostly white British, included more females; clonal diversity was possibly underestimated. CD4 TCRs covered the whole spike, strongest at regions 160-218 and 743-854. Spike-specific TCR breadth and depth went up after people got two AZD1222 doses.

The V gene lost 0 bases and the J gene lost 7 bases, with 18 bases spanning the gap. This CDR3 region has 17 residues. Germline CDR1 reads ENHRY; CDR2 reads SYGVKD. Data came from immunoSEQ multiplex PCR; TCRdb stores just in-frame clones and leaves some out. The sample shows 45,000 to 65,000 clones, approximately 86% of them seen only once. The sequencing used peripheral blood, collected 28 days after the second AZD1222 dose. This chain uses TRBV10-3 with TRBJ2-2, with a possible D match to TRBD1 (6 bases). This clonotype was sampled from an adult who received the AZD1222 COVID-19 vaccine. CDR3 region: CAISESGLGAFGGELFF. The DNA for the CDR3 is TGTGCCATCAGTGAGTCGGGATTGGGGGCCTTCGGCGGGGAGCTGTTTTTT.